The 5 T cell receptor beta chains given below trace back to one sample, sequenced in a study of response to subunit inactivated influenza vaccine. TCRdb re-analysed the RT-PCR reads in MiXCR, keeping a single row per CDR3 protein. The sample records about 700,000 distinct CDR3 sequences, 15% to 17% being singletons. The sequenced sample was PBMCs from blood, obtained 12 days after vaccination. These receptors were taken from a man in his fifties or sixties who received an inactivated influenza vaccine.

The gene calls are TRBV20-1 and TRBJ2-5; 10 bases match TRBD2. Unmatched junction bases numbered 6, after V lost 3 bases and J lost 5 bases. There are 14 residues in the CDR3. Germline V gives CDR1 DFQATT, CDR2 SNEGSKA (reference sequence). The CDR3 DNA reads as TGCAGTGCTAGTCCTAGCGGGAGAGGGGAGACCCAGTACTTC. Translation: CSASPSGRGETQYF.

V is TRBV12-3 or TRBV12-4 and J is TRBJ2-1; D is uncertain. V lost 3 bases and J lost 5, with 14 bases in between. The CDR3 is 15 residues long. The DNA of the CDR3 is TGTGCCAGCAGTTTTCGGGCCTTTTCGAACAATGAGCAGTTCTTC. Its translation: CASSFRAFSNNEQFF.

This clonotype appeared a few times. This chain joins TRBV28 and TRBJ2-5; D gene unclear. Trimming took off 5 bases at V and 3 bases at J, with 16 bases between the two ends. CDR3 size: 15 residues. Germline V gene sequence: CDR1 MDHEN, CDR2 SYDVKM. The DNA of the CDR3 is TGTGCCAGCAGTACCCCGTCCTGGCCCGAAGAGACCCAGTACTTC. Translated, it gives CASSTPSWPEETQYF.

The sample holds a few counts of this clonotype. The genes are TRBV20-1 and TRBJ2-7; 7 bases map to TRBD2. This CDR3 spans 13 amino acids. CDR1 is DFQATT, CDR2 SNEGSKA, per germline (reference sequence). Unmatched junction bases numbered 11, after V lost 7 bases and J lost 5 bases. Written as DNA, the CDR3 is TGCAGTGGTGGAAGGACTAGGGCCCACGAGCAGTACTTC. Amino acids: CSGGRTRAHEQYF.

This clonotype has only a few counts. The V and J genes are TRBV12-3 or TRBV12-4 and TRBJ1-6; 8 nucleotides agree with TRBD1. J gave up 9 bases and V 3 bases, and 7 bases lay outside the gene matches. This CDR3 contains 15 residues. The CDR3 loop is CASSLGQGAFSPLHF. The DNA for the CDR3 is TGTGCCAGCAGTTTGGGTCAGGGGGCTTTTTCACCCCTCCACTTT.